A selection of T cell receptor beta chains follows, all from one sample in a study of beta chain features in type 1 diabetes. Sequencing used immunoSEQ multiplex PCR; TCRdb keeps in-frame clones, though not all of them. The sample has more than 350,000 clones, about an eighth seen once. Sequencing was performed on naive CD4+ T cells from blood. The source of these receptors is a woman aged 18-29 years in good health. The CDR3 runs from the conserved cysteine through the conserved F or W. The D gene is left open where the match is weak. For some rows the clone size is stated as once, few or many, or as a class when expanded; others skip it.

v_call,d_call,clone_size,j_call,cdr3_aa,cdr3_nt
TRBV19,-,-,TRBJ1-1,CASSMTIGWTAEAFF,TGTGCCAGTAGTATGACCATCGGTTGGACAGCGGAAGCTTTCTTT
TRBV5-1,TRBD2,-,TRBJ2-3,CASSQRLAGSTDTQYF,TGCGCCAGCAGCCAAAGACTAGCGGGGTCCACAGATACGCAGTATTTT
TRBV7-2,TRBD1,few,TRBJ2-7,CASRLGQGRHEQYF,TGTGCCAGCAGACTCGGACAGGGTCGACACGAGCAGTACTTC
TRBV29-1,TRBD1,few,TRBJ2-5,CSVRGTGETQYF,TGCAGCGTCAGGGGGACAGGCGAGACCCAGTACTTC
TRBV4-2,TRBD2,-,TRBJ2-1,CASSATAGVALYNEQFF,TGTGCCAGCAGCGCTACCGCGGGGGTCGCCCTTTACAATGAGCAGTTCTTC
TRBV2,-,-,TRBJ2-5,CASTHQGGLREETQYF,TGTGCCAGCACCCACCAAGGGGGGTTGAGGGAAGAGACCCAGTACTTC
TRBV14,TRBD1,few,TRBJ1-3,CASSRGTENTIYF,TGTGCCAGCAGCCGGGGGACAGAGAACACCATATATTTT
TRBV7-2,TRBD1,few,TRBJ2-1,CASSPDRVNEQFF,TGTGCCAGCAGTCCCGACAGGGTCAATGAGCAGTTCTTC
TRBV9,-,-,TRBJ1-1,CASSVATVNTEAFF,TGTGCCAGCAGCGTAGCGACGGTGAACACTGAAGCTTTCTTT
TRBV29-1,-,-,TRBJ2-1,CSVALVYYNEQFF,TGCAGCGTCGCCTTAGTCTACTACAATGAGCAGTTCTTC
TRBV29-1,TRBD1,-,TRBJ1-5,CSVCDRVGQPQHF,TGCAGCGTTTGTGACAGGGTAGGTCAGCCCCAGCATTTT
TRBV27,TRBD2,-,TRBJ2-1,CASSRTSGPYNEQFF,TGTGCCAGCAGCAGGACTAGCGGCCCCTACAATGAGCAGTTCTTC
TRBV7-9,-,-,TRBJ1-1,CASSLARPEAFF,TGTGCCAGCAGCTTGGCAAGGCCTGAAGCTTTCTTT
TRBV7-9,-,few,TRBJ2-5,CASSPDRRGEETQYF,TGTGCCAGCAGCCCGGACAGACGTGGGGAAGAGACCCAGTACTTC
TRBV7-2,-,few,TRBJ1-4,CASSPRVLGRANEKLFF,TGTGCCAGCAGCCCAAGGGTATTGGGGAGAGCTAATGAAAAACTGTTTTTT
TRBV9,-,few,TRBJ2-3,CASSAGLNTDTQYF,TGTGCCAGCAGCGCGGGACTGAACACAGATACGCAGTATTTT
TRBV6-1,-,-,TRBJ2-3,CASSEARGTDTQYF,TGTGCCAGCAGTGAAGCCAGGGGAACAGATACGCAGTATTTT
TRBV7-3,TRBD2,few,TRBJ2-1,CASSSTRLAGENNEQFF,TGTGCCAGCAGCTCAACTCGCCTAGCGGGGGAAAACAATGAGCAGTTCTTC
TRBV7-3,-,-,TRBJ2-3,CASSLTSTGGPSTDTQYF,TGTGCCAGCAGCTTAACGTCGACCGGGGGGCCGAGCACAGATACGCAGTATTTT
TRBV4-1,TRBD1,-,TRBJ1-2,CASSQERRGYGYTF,TGCGCCAGCAGCCAAGAGCGCAGGGGGTATGGCTACACCTTC
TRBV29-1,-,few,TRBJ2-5,CSVADGKETQYF,TGCAGCGTTGCCGACGGGAAAGAGACCCAGTACTTC
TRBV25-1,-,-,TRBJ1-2,CASSEFGSDYGYTF,TGTGCCAGCAGTGAATTTGGCAGTGACTATGGCTACACCTTC
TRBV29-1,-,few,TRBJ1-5,CSVVAGSNQPQHF,TGCAGCGTTGTAGCGGGTTCCAATCAGCCCCAGCATTTT
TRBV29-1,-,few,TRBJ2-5,CSAETQYF,TGCAGCGCTGAGACCCAGTACTTC
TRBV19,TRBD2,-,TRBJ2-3,CASSDSGSRDTQYF,TGTGCCAGTAGTGATAGCGGGAGTCGAGATACGCAGTATTTT
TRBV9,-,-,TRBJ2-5,CASSVGGALETQYF,TGTGCCAGCAGCGTAGGGGGGGCCCTGGAGACCCAGTACTTC
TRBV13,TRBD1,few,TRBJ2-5,CASSPIRDRKETQYF,TGTGCCAGCAGCCCGATTCGGGACAGGAAAGAGACCCAGTACTTC
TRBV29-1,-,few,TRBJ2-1,CSVRRANNEQFF,TGCAGCGTAAGACGGGCAAACAATGAGCAGTTCTTC
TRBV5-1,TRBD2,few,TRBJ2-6,CASSWEGPGANVLTF,TGCGCCAGCAGCTGGGAGGGTCCTGGGGCCAACGTCCTGACTTTC
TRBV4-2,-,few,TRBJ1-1,CASRQTRGKEAFF,TGTGCCAGCAGACAAACGAGGGGGAAAGAAGCTTTCTTT
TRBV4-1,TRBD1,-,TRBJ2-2,CASSVGQGRTGELFF,TGCGCCAGCAGCGTGGGACAGGGTCGGACCGGGGAGCTGTTTTTT
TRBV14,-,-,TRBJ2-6,CASSQDWIGAHSGANVLTF,TGTGCCAGCAGCCAAGATTGGATAGGGGCGCACTCTGGGGCCAACGTCCTGACTTTC
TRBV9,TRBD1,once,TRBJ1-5,CASSVRDRGQPQHF,TGTGCCAGCAGCGTACGTGACAGGGGCCAGCCCCAGCATTTT
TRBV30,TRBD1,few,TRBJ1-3,CAWRDRAPVDTIYF,TGTGCCTGGAGGGACAGGGCACCAGTAGACACCATATATTTT
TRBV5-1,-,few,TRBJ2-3,CASSSRAGTTSTDTQYF,TGCGCCAGCAGTTCGCGGGCCGGGACAACGAGCACAGATACGCAGTATTTT
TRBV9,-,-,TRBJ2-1,CASSVYSSSYNEQFF,TGTGCCAGCAGCGTATACTCCAGCTCCTACAATGAGCAGTTCTTC
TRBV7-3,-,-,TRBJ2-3,CASSSGQSTDTQYF,TGTGCCAGCAGCAGCGGACAGAGTACAGATACGCAGTATTTT
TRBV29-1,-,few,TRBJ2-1,CSGRENEQFF,TGCAGCGGCCGTGAGAATGAGCAGTTCTTC
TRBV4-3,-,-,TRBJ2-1,CASSPQQGFTLRNEQFF,TGCGCCAGCAGCCCGCAACAGGGTTTTACTCTTAGGAATGAGCAGTTCTTC
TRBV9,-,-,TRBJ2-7,CASSVRVGYYEQYF,TGTGCCAGCAGCGTAAGAGTAGGGTACTACGAGCAGTACTTC
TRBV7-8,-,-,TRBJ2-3,CASSLGRPSPTDTQYF,TGTGCCAGCAGCTTAGGGCGCCCGAGCCCCACAGATACGCAGTATTTT
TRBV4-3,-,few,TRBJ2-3,CASSHLGEGHYTQYF,TGCGCCAGCAGCCATTTAGGAGAAGGGCACTATACGCAGTATTTT
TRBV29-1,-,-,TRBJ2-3,CSVPGRWTDTQYF,TGCAGCGTCCCGGGCCGCTGGACAGATACGCAGTATTTT
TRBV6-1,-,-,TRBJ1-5,CASSARLTGSNQPQHF,TGTGCCAGCAGTGCCCGATTAACAGGGAGCAATCAGCCCCAGCATTTT
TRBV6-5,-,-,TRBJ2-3,CASSSTYSSTDTQYF,TGTGCCAGCAGTTCTACTTACTCTAGCACAGATACGCAGTATTTT
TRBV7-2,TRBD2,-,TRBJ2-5,CAASGGARETQYF,TGTGCCGCGAGCGGGGGGGCCCGTGAGACCCAGTACTTC
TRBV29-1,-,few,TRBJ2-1,CSSRGSYNEQFF,TGCAGCTCAAGGGGCTCCTACAATGAGCAGTTCTTC
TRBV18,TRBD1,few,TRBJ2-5,CASSPKTGGGETQYF,TGTGCCAGCTCACCAAAGACAGGGGGCGGTGAGACCCAGTACTTC
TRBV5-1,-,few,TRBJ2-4,CASSLGAETNQYF,TGCGCCAGCAGCTTGGGGGCAGAAACAAATCAGTACTTC
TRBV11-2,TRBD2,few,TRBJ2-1,CASIRLADNNEQFF,TGTGCCAGCATCAGACTAGCGGATAACAATGAGCAGTTCTTC
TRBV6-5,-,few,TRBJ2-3,CASSNLRGTDTQYF,TGTGCCAGCAGTAACCTGCGGGGCACAGATACGCAGTATTTT
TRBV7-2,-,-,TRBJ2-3,CASSLEMSGTQYF,TGTGCCAGCAGCTTAGAGATGTCTGGCACGCAGTATTTT